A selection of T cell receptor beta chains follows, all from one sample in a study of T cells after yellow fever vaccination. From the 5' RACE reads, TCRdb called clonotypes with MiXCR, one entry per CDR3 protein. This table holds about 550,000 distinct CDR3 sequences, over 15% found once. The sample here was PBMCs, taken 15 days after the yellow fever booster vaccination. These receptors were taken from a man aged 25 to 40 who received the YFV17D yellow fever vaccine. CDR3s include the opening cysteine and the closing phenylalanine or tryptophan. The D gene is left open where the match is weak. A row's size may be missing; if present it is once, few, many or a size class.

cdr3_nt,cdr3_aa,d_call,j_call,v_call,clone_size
TGTGCCAGCAGCGTAGGTACCCAAACCTACGAGCAGTACTTC,CASSVGTQTYEQYF,.,TRBJ2-7,TRBV9,.
TGTGCCAGTTGTTTAGCGGGGAAAACCGGGGAGCTGTTTTTT,CASCLAGKTGELFF,TRBD2,TRBJ2-2,TRBV19,.
TGTGCCAGCAGCCAGACGAAGACTAGCGGGACGTCGTACGAGCAGTACTTC,CASSQTKTSGTSYEQYF,TRBD2,TRBJ2-7,TRBV3-1,.
TGTGCCAGCAGCTCTGATAGGGCGGGTGCTGGGGCCAACGTCCTGACTTTC,CASSSDRAGAGANVLTF,.,TRBJ2-6,TRBV5-6,few
TGCGCCAGCAGCGGGAGCCTGGGACAGCAAGAGACCCAGTACTTC,CASSGSLGQQETQYF,TRBD1,TRBJ2-5,TRBV5-1,.
TGTGCCAGCAGCACCCGGGACGCGAGAGAGACCCAGTACTTC,CASSTRDARETQYF,.,TRBJ2-5,TRBV6-1,few
TGCAGTGCTAGTTTAGGTATTCTAAGCTCTGGGGCCAACGTCCTGACTTTC,CSASLGILSSGANVLTF,.,TRBJ2-6,TRBV20-1,.
TGTGCCAGCAGTTTATTTTCTTGGATAGCGGGAGGGGCAGATACGCAGTATTTT,CASSLFSWIAGGADTQYF,TRBD2,TRBJ2-3,TRBV12-3/TRBV12-4,.
TGTGCCACCAGCAAGGCTACCGGGACTAGAGCAATCATTCAGTACTTC,CATSKATGTRAIIQYF,TRBD2,TRBJ2-4,TRBV15,few
TGCGCCAGCAGTCTCCCCTTCATAGTAGCGGGAGGTACGTGTGAGCAGTTCTTC,CASSLPFIVAGGTCEQFF,TRBD2,TRBJ2-1,TRBV23-1,.
TGTGCCAGCAGCAGACAGATGGAGACCCAGTACTTC,CASSRQMETQYF,.,TRBJ2-5,TRBV5-6,.
TGTGCCAGCAGCCCCTCTGGGACTAGCGCTTACAATGAGCAGTTCTTC,CASSPSGTSAYNEQFF,TRBD2,TRBJ2-1,TRBV6-2/TRBV6-3,.
TGTGCCAGCAGCCGCGCTCAGGGACCTAATGAAAAACTGTTTTTT,CASSRAQGPNEKLFF,.,TRBJ1-4,TRBV12-3/TRBV12-4,few
TGTGCCAGCAGTTTCCTAGCGGGGTACAATGAGCAGTTCTTC,CASSFLAGYNEQFF,TRBD2,TRBJ2-1,TRBV12-3/TRBV12-4,.
TGTGCCAGCAGTTACGGCGTGGTCGGAGGGGCGGGGGAGACCCAGTACTTC,CASSYGVVGGAGETQYF,.,TRBJ2-5,TRBV6-5,few
TGCAGCGTTGCAGACCCCCCGGGTACGCAGTATTTT,CSVADPPGTQYF,.,TRBJ2-3,TRBV29-1,.
TGCAGTGCCGCGGATTTACAGGACTATGGCTACACCTTC,CSAADLQDYGYTF,.,TRBJ1-2,TRBV20-1,few
TGCAGTGCGGTTCGGGGGGGCACAGATACGCAGTATTTT,CSAVRGGTDTQYF,TRBD2,TRBJ2-3,TRBV20-1,.
TGTGCCAGCAGCAAGGGGACTAGCGGGAGGTACTCAGATACGCAGTATTTT,CASSKGTSGRYSDTQYF,TRBD2,TRBJ2-3,TRBV12-3/TRBV12-4,.
TGTGCCAGCAGGGGACTAGCGGGAGAATCCTACAATGAGCAGTTCTTC,CASRGLAGESYNEQFF,TRBD2,TRBJ2-1,TRBV2,.
TGCGCCAGCAGCTTGGACAGGGGAGGCTTCACAGATACGCAGTATTTT,CASSLDRGGFTDTQYF,.,TRBJ2-3,TRBV5-1,.
TGTGCCAGCAGTTACTCGATGGCAAATGAGCAGTTCTTC,CASSYSMANEQFF,.,TRBJ2-1,TRBV6-6,.
TGTGCCAGCACCTCTCGTCCCTCCTATAATTCACCCCTCCACTTT,CASTSRPSYNSPLHF,.,TRBJ1-6,TRBV7-2,.